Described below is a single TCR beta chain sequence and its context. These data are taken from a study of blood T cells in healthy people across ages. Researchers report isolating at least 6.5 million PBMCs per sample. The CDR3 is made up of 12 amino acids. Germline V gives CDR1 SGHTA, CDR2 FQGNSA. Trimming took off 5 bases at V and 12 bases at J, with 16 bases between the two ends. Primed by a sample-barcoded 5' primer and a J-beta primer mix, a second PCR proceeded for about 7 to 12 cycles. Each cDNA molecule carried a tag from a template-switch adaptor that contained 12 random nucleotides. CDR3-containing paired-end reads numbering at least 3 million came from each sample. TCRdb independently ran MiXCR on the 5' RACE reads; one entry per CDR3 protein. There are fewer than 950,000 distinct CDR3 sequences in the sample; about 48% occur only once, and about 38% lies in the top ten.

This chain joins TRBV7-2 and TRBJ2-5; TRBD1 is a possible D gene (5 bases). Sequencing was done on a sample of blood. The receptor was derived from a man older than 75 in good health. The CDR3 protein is CASSPTRGPEYF. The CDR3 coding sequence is TGTGCCAGCAGCCCCACAAGGGGCCCAGAGTACTTC.